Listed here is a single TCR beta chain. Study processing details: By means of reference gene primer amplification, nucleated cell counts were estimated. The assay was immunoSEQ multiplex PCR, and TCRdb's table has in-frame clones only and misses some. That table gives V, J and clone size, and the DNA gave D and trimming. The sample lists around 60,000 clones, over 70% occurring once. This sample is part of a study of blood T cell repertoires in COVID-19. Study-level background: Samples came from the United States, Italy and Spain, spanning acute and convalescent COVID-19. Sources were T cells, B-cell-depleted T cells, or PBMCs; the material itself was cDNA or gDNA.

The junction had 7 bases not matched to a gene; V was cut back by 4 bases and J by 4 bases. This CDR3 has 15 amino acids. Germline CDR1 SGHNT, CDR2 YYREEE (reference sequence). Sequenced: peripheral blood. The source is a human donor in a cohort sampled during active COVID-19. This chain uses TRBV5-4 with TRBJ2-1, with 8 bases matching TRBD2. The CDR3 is CASSKLAAGYNEQFF. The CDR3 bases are TGTGCCAGCAGCAAACTAGCGGCGGGATACAATGAGCAGTTCTTC.